Each of the 17 T cell receptor beta chains below was sequenced from the same sample in a study of cytomegalovirus exposure and HLA in healthy donors. The primer mix had 60 Vbeta and 13 Jbeta primers. Clones were read by immunoSEQ multiplex PCR, and TCRdb kept only the in-frame ones, dropping some. The profile covers about 140,000 clones, with 77% appearing a single time and less than 5% taken by the ten largest. Input material: PBMCs. These receptors were collected from a male donor in good health and CMV-seronegative.

The chain couples TRBV19 to TRBJ1-4, with 9 bases matching TRBD1. The ends lost 3 bases at V and 7 bases at J; junction bases unmatched: 12. The length of the CDR3 is 17 residues. Germline V gene data show CDR1 as LNHDA and CDR2 as SQIVND (reference sequence). DNA for the CDR3: TGTGCCAGTAGTATGAGAATCACAGGGGGCTTTTCTGAAAAACTGTTTTTT. It yields the protein CASSMRITGGFSEKLFF.

The V call is TRBV18, the J call TRBJ2-1; D is possibly TRBD1 (8 bases). The CDR3 runs to 16 residues. Trimming left V 6 bases short and J 4 bases short, with 19 bases between. Looked up from germline, CDR1 is KGHSH and CDR2 is LQKENI. The CDR3: CASSPTGGGIYNEQFF. CDR3 DNA: TGTGCCAGCTCTCCCACAGGGGGAGGGATATACAATGAGCAGTTCTTC.

The rearrangement links TRBV9 to TRBJ2-7, with TRBD2 identical over 11 bases. Germline lookup yields CDR1 SGDLS and CDR2 YYNGEE. CDR3 length equals 16 residues. The junction had 4 bases not matched to a gene; V was cut back by 0 bases and J by 2 bases. In nucleotides, the CDR3 is TGTGCCAGCAGCGTAGGGACTAGCGGGTCCACCTACGAGCAGTACTTC. As protein: CASSVGTSGSTYEQYF.

DNA for the CDR3: TGTGCCATCAGTGAGTCCGGAGGAGCGGGGGACTACGAGCAGTACTTC. It specifies CAISESGGAGDYEQYF. V is TRBV10-3 and J is TRBJ2-7; the match to TRBD2 covers 8 bases. This CDR3 has 16 residues. The germline gives CDR1 ENHRY, CDR2 SYGVKD. V lost 0 bases to trimming and J lost 3 bases; unmatched junction nucleotides: 7.

The rearrangement joins TRBV4-3 to TRBJ1-5; unclear D gene. Between the trimmed V and J ends, which lost 0 bases and 0 bases, there was a span of 6 bases. The CDR3 is 15 residues long. Germline V gene sequence: CDR1 LGHNA, CDR2 YSLEER. The CDR3 region is CASSQEPYSNQPQHF. CDR3 DNA: TGCGCCAGCAGCCAAGAACCCTATAGCAATCAGCCCCAGCATTTT.

The rearrangement links TRBV5-1 to TRBJ1-2; 8 bases fit TRBD1. CDR1 SGHRS and CDR2 YFSETQ come from the germline V gene. The V gene end was trimmed by 0 bases and the J gene end by 9 bases; junction bases not matched to a gene: 4. The CDR3 covers 13 residues. The CDR3 region is CASSLEGTGSYTF. The CDR3 DNA follows: TGCGCCAGCAGCTTGGAGGGGACAGGAAGCTACACCTTC.

The genes are TRBV4-3 and TRBJ1-1; 8 nucleotides line up with TRBD1. V lost 6 bases, J lost 1 base, and 4 bases stayed unmatched. Germline values: CDR1 LGHNA, CDR2 YSLEER. The CDR3 covers 14 residues. This chain's CDR3 is CASSSTGGNTEAFF. The CDR3 DNA reads TGCGCCAGCAGTTCAACAGGGGGGAACACTGAAGCTTTCTTT.

The chain recombines TRBV14 with TRBJ1-6, with a weak D call TRBD1 (6 bases). The CDR3 sequence is 16 residues long. Germline CDR1 and CDR2: SGHDN and FVKESK. The V gene lost 0 bases and the J gene lost 7 bases, with 13 bases spanning the gap. The CDR3 nucleotides read TGTGCCAGCAGCCAAGATCTACAGGGATGGAATTCACCCCTCCACTTT. This translates into CASSQDLQGWNSPLHF.

This rearrangement joins TRBV7-2 to TRBJ2-7; D call uncertain. The germline V and J ends were trimmed by 5 bases and 6 bases, with 14 bases remaining between them. Germline CDR1 SGHTA, CDR2 FQGNSA. This CDR3 contains 13 residues. The DNA for the CDR3 is TGTGCCAGCAGCGCGCCACCTATGCGCGAGCAGTACTTC. Its translation: CASSAPPMREQYF.

The rearrangement links TRBV5-6 to TRBJ2-7; 8 nucleotides match TRBD1. Germline V gene lookup returns CDR1 SGHDT and CDR2 YYEEEE. V shed 6 bases, J shed 6 bases, and the junction held 8 bases outside the gene matches. The CDR3 is 13 amino acids. The DNA for the CDR3 is TGTGCCAGCACCTTACCCACAGGGGGCGAGCAGTACTTC. Protein product: CASTLPTGGEQYF.

The V gene is TRBV5-1, the J gene TRBJ2-2; D unresolved. Trimming took off 0 bases at V and 6 bases at J, with 12 bases between the two ends. The germline CDR1 and CDR2 sequences are SGHRS and YFSETQ. The CDR3 extends over 15 amino acids. The CDR3, as DNA: TGCGCCAGCAGCTTGGATCGAGGAATTGCCGGGGAGCTGTTTTTT. Residues: CASSLDRGIAGELFF. Full variable domain (remainder filled in from reference TRBV5-1 and TRBJ2-2): KAGVTQTPRYLIKTRGQQVTLSCSPISGHRSVSWYQQTPGQGLQFLFEYFSETQRNKGNFPGRFSGRQFSNSRSEMNVSTLELGDSALYLCASSLDRGIAGELFFGEGSRLTVL.

There are a few counts of this clone. The chain couples TRBV7-9 to TRBJ1-1; 10 nucleotides agree with TRBD1. Germline V CDR1 and CDR2: SEHNR, FQNEAQ (reference sequence). V gave up 5 bases and J gave up 0 bases; unmatched junction bases: 6. This CDR3 has 16 amino acids. The CDR3 DNA reads as TGTGCCAGCAGCCCCGACAGGGGGCGGGTGAACACTGAAGCTTTCTTT. It codes for CASSPDRGRVNTEAFF. Supplemented by reference TRBV7-9 and TRBJ1-1, the full variable domain reads DTGVSQNPRHKITKRGQNVTFRCDPISEHNRLYWYRQTLGQGPEFLTYFQNEAQLEKSRLLSDRFSAERPKGSFSTLEIQRTEQGDSAMYLCASSPDRGRVNTEAFFGQGTRLTVV.

The V gene is TRBV10-3, the J gene TRBJ2-1; 7 bases line up with TRBD2. This CDR3 region has 13 residues. Per the germline V gene, CDR1 is ENHRY and CDR2 is SYGVKD. The CDR3 coding sequence is TGTGCGACCCGCGGGAGCCCGTCCGGTGAGCAGTTCTTC. This gives the protein CATRGSPSGEQFF.

The V gene is TRBV11-2, the J gene TRBJ1-2, with a possible D match to TRBD1 (5 bases). Trimming removed 5 bases at V and 8 bases at J, with 15 bases between. Germline V gives CDR1 SGHAT, CDR2 FQNNGV. CDR3 length: 13 amino acids. The CDR3: CASSRTGSRGYTF. CDR3 in DNA: TGTGCCAGCAGCCGCACAGGTTCTAGAGGCTACACCTTC.

A few counts support this clone. The genes are TRBV6-1 and TRBJ2-7, with D perhaps matching TRBD1 (6 bases). Germline V CDR1 and CDR2: MNHNS, SASEGT. The CDR3 contains 13 residues. V gave up 8 bases and J gave up 0 bases, with 11 bases separating them. CDR3 DNA sequence: TGTGCCAGCGGACAGCTAATCTCCTACGAGCAGTACTTC. Translated, it gives CASGQLISYEQYF.

This clone appeared once. The J gene is TRBJ2-7, the V gene TRBV4-3; 7 bases map to TRBD1. The CDR3 runs 13 residues. V was pared by 4 bases and J by 10 bases, with 10 bases of the junction left unmatched. In germline, CDR1 is LGHNA, CDR2 YSLEER. CDR3 DNA: TGCGCCAGCAGCCGAACAACAGGGGTGGAACAGTACTTC. As protein: CASSRTTGVEQYF.

This clone occurred a few times. The rearrangement uses TRBV18 and TRBJ2-1; no clear D gene. CDR3 length: 11 residues. Trimming shortened V by 3 bases and J by 15 bases, and 12 bases separated the two germline ends. Germline lookup yields CDR1 KGHSH and CDR2 LQKENI. CDR3 sequence reads: CASSPSSRRFF. CDR3 DNA sequence: TGTGCCAGCTCACCGAGTAGCCGTAGGTTCTTC.